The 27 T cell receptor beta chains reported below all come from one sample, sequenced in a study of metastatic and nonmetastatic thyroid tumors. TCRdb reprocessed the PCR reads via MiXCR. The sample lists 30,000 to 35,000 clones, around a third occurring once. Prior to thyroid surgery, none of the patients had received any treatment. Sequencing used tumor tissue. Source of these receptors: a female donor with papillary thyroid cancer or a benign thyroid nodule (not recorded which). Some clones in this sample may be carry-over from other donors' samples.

The CDR3 bases are TGTGCCAGTAGTTCGGGACAGACAGTTACCGGGGAGCTGTTTTTT. It is translated as CASSSGQTVTGELFF. This chain connects TRBV19 to TRBJ2-2; TRBD1 matches 7 bases. V was pared by 5 bases and J by 5 bases, with 8 bases of the junction left unmatched. The germline V gene encodes CDR1 LNHDA and CDR2 SQIVND (reference sequence). This CDR3 spans 15 amino acids.

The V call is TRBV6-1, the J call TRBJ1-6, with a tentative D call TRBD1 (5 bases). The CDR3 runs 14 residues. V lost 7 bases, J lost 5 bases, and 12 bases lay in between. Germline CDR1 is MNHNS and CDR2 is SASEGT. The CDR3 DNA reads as TGTGCCAGCAATAGGGACGGAGATAATTCACCCCTCCACTTT. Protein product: CASNRDGDNSPLHF.

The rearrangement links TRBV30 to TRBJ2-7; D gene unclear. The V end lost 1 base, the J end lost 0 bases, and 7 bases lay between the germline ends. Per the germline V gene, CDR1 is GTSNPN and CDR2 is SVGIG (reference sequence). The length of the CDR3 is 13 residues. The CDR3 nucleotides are TGTGCCTGGAGTGAAGGGTACTCCTACGAGCAGTACTTC. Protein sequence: CAWSEGYSYEQYF.

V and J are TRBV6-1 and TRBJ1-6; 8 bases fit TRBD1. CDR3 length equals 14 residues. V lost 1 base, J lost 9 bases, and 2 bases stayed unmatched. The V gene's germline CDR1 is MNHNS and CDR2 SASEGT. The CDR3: CASSEGTGSSPLHF. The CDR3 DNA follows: TGTGCCAGCAGTGAAGGGACAGGGAGTTCACCCCTCCACTTT.

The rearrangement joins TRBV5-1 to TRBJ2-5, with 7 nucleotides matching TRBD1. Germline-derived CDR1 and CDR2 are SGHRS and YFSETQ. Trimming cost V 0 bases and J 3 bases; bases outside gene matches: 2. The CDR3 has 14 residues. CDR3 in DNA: TGCGCCAGCAGCTTGGATACAGGGGAAGAGACCCAGTACTTC. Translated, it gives CASSLDTGEETQYF.

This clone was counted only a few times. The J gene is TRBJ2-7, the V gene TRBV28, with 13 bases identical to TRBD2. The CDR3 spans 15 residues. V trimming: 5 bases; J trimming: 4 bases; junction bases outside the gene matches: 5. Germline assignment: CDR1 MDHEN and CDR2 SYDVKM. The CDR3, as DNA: TGTGCCAGCAGTACCTGGACTAGCGGGAGTTACGAGCAGTACTTC. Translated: CASSTWTSGSYEQYF.

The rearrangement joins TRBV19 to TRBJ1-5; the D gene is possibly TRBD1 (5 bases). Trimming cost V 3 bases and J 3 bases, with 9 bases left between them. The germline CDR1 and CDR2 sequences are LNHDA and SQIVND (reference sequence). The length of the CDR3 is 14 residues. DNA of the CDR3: TGTGCCAGTAGTATCGGGGGGACCAATCAGCCCCAGCATTTT. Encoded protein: CASSIGGTNQPQHF.

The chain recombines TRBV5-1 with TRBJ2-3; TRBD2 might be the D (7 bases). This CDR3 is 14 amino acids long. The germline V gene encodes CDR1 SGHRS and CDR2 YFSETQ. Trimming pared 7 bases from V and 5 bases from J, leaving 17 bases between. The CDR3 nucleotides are TGCGCCAGCTCAATCGGGGGGCGGGGAGATACGCAGTATTTT. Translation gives CASSIGGRGDTQYF.

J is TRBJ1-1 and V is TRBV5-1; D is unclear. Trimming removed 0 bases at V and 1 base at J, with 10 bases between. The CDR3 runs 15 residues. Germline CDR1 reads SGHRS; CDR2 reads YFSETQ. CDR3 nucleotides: TGCGCCAGCAGCTTGGTGCAGGACGCGAACACTGAAGCTTTCTTT. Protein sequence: CASSLVQDANTEAFF.

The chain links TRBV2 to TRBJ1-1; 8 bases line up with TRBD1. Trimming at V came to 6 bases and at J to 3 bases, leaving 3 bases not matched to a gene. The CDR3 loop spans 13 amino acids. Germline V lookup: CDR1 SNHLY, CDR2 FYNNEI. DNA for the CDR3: TGTGCCAGCAGGACAGGGGACTACACTGAAGCTTTCTTT. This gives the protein CASRTGDYTEAFF.

The CDR3: CAWRDPVAYDNEQFF. The DNA for the CDR3 is TGTGCCTGGAGGGACCCCGTGGCCTATGACAATGAGCAGTTCTTC. J is TRBJ2-1 and V is TRBV30, with D uncertain. The CDR3 is 15 amino acids. Germline loops: CDR1 GTSNPN, CDR2 SVGIG (reference sequence). Trimming cost V 3 bases and J 5 bases, with 17 bases left between them.

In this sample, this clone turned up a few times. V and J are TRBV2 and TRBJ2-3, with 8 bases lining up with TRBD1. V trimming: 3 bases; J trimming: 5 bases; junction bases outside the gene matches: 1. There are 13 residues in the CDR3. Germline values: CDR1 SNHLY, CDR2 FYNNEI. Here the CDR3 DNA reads TGTGCCAGCAGTGACAGGGGGCTAGATACGCAGTATTTT. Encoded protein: CASSDRGLDTQYF. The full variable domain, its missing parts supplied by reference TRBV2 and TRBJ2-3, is EPEVTQTPSHQVTQMGQEVILRCVPISNHLYFYWYRQILGQKVEFLVSFYNNEISEKSEIFDDQFSVERPDGSNFTLKIRSTKLEDSAMYFCASSDRGLDTQYFGPGTRLTVL.

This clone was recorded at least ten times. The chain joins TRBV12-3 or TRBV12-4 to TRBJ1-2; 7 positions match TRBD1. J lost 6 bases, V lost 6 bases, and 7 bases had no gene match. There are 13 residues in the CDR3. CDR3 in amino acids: CASSRDRVHGYTF. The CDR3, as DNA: TGTGCCAGCAGCCGAGACAGGGTTCATGGCTACACCTTC.

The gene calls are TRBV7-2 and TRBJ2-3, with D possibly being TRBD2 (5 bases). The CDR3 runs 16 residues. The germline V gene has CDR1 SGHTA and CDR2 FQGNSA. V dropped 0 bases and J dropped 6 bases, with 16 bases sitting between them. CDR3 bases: TGTGCCAGCAGCTTAGCGCTAGCCCGCGAGGCGGATACGCAGTATTTT. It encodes CASSLALAREADTQYF. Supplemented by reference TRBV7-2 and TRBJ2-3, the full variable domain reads GAGVSQSPSNKVTEKGKDVELRCDPISGHTALYWYRQSLGQGLEFLIYFQGNSAPDKSGLPSDRFSAERTGGSVSTLTIQRTQQEDSAVYLCASSLALAREADTQYFGPGTRLTVL.

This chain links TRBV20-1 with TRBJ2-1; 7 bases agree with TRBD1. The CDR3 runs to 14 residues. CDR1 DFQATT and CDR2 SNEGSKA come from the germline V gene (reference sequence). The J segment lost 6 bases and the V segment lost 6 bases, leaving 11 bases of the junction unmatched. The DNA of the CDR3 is TGCAGTGCATGGGGACAGACGAGGGGCAATGAGCAGTTCTTC. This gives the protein CSAWGQTRGNEQFF.

The CDR3 loop reads CAWSSDRTYEQYF. In DNA, the CDR3 is TGTGCCTGGAGTTCCGACCGAACCTACGAGCAGTACTTC. The gene calls are TRBV30 and TRBJ2-7; D unresolved. The ends were cut back, 2 bases at V and 2 bases at J, with 10 bases in the middle. This CDR3 contains 13 residues. Germline loops: CDR1 GTSNPN, CDR2 SVGIG (reference sequence).

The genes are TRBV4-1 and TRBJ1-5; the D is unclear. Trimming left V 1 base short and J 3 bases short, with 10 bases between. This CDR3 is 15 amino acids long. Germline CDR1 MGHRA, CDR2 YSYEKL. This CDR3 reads CASSQVPGPNQPQHF. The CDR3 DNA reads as TGCGCCAGCAGCCAAGTACCGGGTCCCAATCAGCCCCAGCATTTT.

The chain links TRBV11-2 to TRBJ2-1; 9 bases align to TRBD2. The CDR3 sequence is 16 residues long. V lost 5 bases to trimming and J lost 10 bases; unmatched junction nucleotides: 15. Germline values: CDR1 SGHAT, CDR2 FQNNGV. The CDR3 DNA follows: TGTGCCAGCAGCCCTGCGGGCGGGAGGGCCACCGGGGAGCAGTTCTTC. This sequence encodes CASSPAGGRATGEQFF.

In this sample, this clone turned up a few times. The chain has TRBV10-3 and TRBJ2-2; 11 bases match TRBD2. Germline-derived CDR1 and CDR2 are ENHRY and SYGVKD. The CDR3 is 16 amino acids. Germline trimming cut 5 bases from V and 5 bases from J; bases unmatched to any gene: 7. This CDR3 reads CAISPLAGAGTGELFF. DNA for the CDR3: TGTGCCATCAGTCCACTAGCGGGAGCGGGGACCGGGGAGCTGTTTTTT.

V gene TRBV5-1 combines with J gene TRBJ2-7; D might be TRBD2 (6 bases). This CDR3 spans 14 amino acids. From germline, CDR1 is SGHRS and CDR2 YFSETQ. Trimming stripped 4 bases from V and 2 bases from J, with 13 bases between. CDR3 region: CASSGGWTTYEQYF. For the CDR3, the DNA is TGCGCCAGCAGCGGGGGGTGGACGACCTACGAGCAGTACTTC. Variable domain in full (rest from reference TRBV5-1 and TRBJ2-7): KAGVTQTPRYLIKTRGQQVTLSCSPISGHRSVSWYQQTPGQGLQFLFEYFSETQRNKGNFPGRFSGRQFSNSRSEMNVSTLELGDSALYLCASSGGWTTYEQYFGPGTRLTVT.

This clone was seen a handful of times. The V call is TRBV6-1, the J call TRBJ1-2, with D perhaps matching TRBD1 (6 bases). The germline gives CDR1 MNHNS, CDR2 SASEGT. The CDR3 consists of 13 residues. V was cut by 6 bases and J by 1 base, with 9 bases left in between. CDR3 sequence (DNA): TGTGCCAGCAGACAGGGATTTAACTATGGCTACACCTTC. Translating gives CASRQGFNYGYTF.

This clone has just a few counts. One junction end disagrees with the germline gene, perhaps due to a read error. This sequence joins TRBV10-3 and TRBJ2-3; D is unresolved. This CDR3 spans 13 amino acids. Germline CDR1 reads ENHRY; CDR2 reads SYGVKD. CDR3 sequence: CAISDTTTYTQYF. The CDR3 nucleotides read TGTGCCATCAGCGACACCACCACATATACGCAGTATTTT.

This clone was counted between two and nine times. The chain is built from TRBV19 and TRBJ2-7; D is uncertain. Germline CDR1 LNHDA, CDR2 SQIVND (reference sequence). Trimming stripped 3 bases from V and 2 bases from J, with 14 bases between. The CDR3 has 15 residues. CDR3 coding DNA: TGTGCCAGTAGTATCGGCCATGCTCGTGCCTACGAGCAGTACTTC. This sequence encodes CASSIGHARAYEQYF.

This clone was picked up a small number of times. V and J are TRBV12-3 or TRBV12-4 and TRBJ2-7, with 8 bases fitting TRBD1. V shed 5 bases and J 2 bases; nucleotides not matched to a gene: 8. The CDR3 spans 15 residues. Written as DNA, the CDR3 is TGTGCCAGCAGTCCGCCGACAGGGGTGGCCTACGAGCAGTACTTC. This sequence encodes CASSPPTGVAYEQYF.

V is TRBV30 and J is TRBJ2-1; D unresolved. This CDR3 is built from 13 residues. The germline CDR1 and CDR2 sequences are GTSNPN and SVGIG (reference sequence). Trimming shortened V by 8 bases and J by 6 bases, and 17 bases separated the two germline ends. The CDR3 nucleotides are TGTGCCGGATCATTTAGTTTTACCAATGAGCAGTTCTTC. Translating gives CAGSFSFTNEQFF. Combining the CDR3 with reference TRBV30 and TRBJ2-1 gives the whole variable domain SQTIHQWPATLVQPVGSPLSLECTVEGTSNPNLYWYRQAAGRGLQLLFYSVGIGQISSEVPQNLSASRPQDRQFILSSKKLLLSDSGFYLCAGSFSFTNEQFFGPGTRLTVL.

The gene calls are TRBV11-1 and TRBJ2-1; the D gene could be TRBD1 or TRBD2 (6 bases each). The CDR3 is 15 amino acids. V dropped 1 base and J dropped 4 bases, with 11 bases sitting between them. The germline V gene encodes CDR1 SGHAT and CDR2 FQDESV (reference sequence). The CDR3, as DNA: TGTGCCAGCAGCTTAGTTAGGGGGAGGTACAATGAGCAGTTCTTC. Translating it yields CASSLVRGRYNEQFF. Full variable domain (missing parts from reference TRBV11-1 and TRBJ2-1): EAEVAQSPRYKITEKSQAVAFWCDPISGHATLYWYRQILGQGPELLVQFQDESVVDDSQLPKDRFSAERLKGVDSTLKIQPAELGDSAMYLCASSLVRGRYNEQFFGPGTRLTVL.

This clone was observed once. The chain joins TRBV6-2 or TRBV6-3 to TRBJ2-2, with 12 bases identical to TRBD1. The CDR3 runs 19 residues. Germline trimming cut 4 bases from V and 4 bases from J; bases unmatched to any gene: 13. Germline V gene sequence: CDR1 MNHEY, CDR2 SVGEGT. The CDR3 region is CASSSPGTGGGSVTGELFF. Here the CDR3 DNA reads TGTGCCAGCAGTTCTCCCGGGACAGGGGGCGGGTCAGTCACCGGGGAGCTGTTTTTT.